This T cell receptor beta chain comes out of a study of shared clonotypes between healthy human individuals (dated by TCRdb to 2020 to 2022). Context from the whole study: The cohort comprised a couple of women and three men aged 18 to 49 years. Libraries were prepared and TCR repertoires were sequenced by different laboratories using diverse techniques, in order to increase sequencing depth and limit assay-specific biases. Per donor, leukapheresis produced somewhere between about 0.94 and 9 billion PBMCs. For each donor, CD4 naive and CD4 memory were each given three plates, CD8 naive was given two plates, and CD8 memory was given one plate. To estimate repertoire size and how much clonotypes are shared between individuals, the study performed deep sequencing of blood TCR repertoires from about 5 healthy adults. General findings and caveats noted by the study authors: Rarefaction of sorted-subset datasets indicated incomplete sequencing despite the large sequencing depth. Roughly 5% of naive CD4, around 3.6% of naive CD8, roughly 2.4% of memory CD4, and more than 0.35% of memory CD8 clonotypes were shared across several donors. Pairwise subsampling indicated that sequencing depth was expected to affect the degree of clonotype sharing among donors. Compared with non-shared clonotypes, the clonotypes found in all four sorted-subset donors had higher generation probabilities. Naive subsets generally had larger estimated clonotype richness than memory subsets did. Because the study included a small number of donors, the genetic and exposure-history diversity represented was limited. Sampling was restricted to blood, and TCR repertoires in tissues likely differ from the TCR repertoires found in blood.

The CDR3 goes from the cysteine to the phenylalanine over 13 residues. Only the CDR3 DNA stays, 39 bases, in frame from base 1. CDR1 SNHLY and CDR2 FYNNEI are derived from the germline V gene. V is cut by 9 bases and J by 6 bases, and the space between the germline ends is 15 bases. CD8 naive samples were obtained by positive selection for CCR7 among CD45RO-negative cells, yielding a CD45RA+CCR7+ population from which TemRA cells were excluded. The donors were healthy, HIV-negative adults with no recently reported acute infections or vaccinations. All donors were Caucasian adults living in Nashville, Tennessee, USA. After blood collection by leukapheresis, PBMCs were isolated using Ficoll-Histopaque density gradient centrifugation and then cryopreserved in the vapor phase of liquid nitrogen. Analytical flow cytometry was used to check the purity and quantity of every magnetically sorted T cell population. Each sorted fraction had its genomic DNA isolated and then quantified by UV absorbance on a Nanodrop 2000c.

Using the deep immunoSEQ assay, TCR CDR3 regions were amplified from genomic DNA by multiplex PCR. Extracted genomic DNA from each cell subset was distributed evenly across all wells of several immunoSEQ 96-well plates, and each plate was treated as a replicate. Each replicate PCR for sorted subsets received approximately 200 ng genomic DNA, equal to roughly 29,000 T cell genomes. The purified libraries were quantified using a Qubit 3.0 fluorometer, sized with a Bioanalyzer 2100, and then quantified again using the KAPA Library Quantification kit. Every immunoSEQ 96-well plate was sequenced on a separate single-read 150-cycle Illumina NextSeq 550 flow cell. The original methods were these. Because the immunoSEQ output held only junctional sequences and lacked quality scores, the filtering could not match the filtering applied to full-length reads. To assign V/J genes and CDR3, sequences were annotated using PyIR, a Python wrapper for IgBLAST v1.9, with IMGT germline references. Reads with weak V/J assignments (E-value above 1e-6), missing CDR3, stop codons, out-of-frame junctions, or ambiguous translated residues were removed. A V3J clonotype was defined by an identical inferred V gene, J gene, and CDR3 amino acid sequence. To compute the percentage overlap between repertoires, the number of shared unique clonotypes was divided by the size of the smaller repertoire. Richness of each repertoire was evaluated using RTK rarefaction, the Chao1 estimator, and Recon v2.1 estimates of unobserved clonotypes. OLGA was used to compute generation probabilities for all TCRbeta clonotypes that the gDNA method yielded from a few donors. TCRdb provides this immuneACCESS table in a form limited to in-frame rearrangements. Some clones are lacking; in checked studies, under half of them reflect an unresolved V gene, and why the rest are absent is not known. D and trimming come from the DNA, and the V and J calls and clone size come from that table. The sample profile shows approximately 2,200,000 clones; roughly 91% of them were found once. Under 2% of the sample belongs to the ten largest clones.

Notes on this clone: The antigen it binds to is not known. Base-call qualities are not available, and no considerably larger clone is one nucleotide away.

The V and J segments used are TRBV2 and TRBJ2-1; the D gene lacks a confident call. The clonotype originates from a man aged 18 to 29 in good health. Some clones in this sample may be carry-over from other donors' samples. Specimen: naive CD8+ T cells from PBMCs. The cell subset or site label here, explained by the study, means: CD45RA+CCR7+. The CDR3 reads CARPGSNRNEQFF. The nucleotide sequence reads as follows: TGTGCCAGACCAGGATCCAATCGCAATGAGCAGTTCTTC.